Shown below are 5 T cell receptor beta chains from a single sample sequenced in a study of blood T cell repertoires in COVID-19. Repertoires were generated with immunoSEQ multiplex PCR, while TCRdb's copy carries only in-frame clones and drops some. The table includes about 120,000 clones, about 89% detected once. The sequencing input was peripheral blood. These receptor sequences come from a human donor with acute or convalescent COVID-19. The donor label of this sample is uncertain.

The CDR3: CASSYSIVEGSPSSYEQYF. CDR3 bases: TGTGCCAGCAGTTACTCGATCGTCGAGGGTTCCCCCAGCTCCTACGAGCAGTACTTC. The chain couples TRBV6-2 or TRBV6-3 to TRBJ2-7; TRBD2 is a possible D gene (5 bases). The V gene's germline CDR1 is MNHEY and CDR2 SVGEGT. V was trimmed by 0 bases and J by 0 bases, leaving 21 bases between them. This CDR3 is built from 19 residues.

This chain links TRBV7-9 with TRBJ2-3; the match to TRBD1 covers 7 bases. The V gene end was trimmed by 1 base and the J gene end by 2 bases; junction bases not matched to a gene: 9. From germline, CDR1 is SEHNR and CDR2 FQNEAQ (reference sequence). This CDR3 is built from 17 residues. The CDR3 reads CASSLEGMGTVTDTQYF. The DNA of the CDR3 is TGTGCCAGCAGCTTAGAAGGCATGGGGACAGTCACAGATACGCAGTATTTT.

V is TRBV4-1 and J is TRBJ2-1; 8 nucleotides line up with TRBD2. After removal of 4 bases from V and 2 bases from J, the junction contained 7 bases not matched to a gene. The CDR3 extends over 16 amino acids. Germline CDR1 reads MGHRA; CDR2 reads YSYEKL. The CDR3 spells CASSPGGARAYNEQFF. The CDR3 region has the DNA TGCGCCAGCAGCCCCGGGGGGGCTCGGGCCTACAATGAGCAGTTCTTC.

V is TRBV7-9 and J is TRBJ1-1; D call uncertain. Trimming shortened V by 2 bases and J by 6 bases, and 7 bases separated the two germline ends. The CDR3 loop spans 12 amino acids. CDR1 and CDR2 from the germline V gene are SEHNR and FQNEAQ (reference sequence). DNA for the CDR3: TGTGCCAGCAGCTTACGGGTTTCTGAAGCTTTCTTT. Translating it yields CASSLRVSEAFF.

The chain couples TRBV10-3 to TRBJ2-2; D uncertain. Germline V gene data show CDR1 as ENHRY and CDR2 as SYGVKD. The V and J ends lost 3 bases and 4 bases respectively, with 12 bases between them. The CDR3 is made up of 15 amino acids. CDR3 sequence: CAISDPLGGTGELFF. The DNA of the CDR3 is TGTGCCATCAGTGATCCCCTTGGCGGCACCGGGGAGCTGTTTTTT.